A single TCR beta chain is shown here with its context. The record originates from a study of control samples from healthy donors and cancer patients. Clones were read by immunoSEQ multiplex PCR, and TCRdb kept only the in-frame ones, dropping some. The sample includes about 71,000 clones, roughly nine tenths of them seen just once. Sequencing was performed on PBMCs. The receptor was derived from a man in his fifties or sixties with lung cancer.

The CDR3 region has the DNA TGCAGCGTTGAATGGGGGGGAGGAAAACTGTTTTTT. Residues: CSVEWGGGKLFF. The rearrangement uses TRBV29-1 and TRBJ1-4, with D possibly matching TRBD1 (5 bases). The CDR3 runs to 12 residues. The germline CDR1 and CDR2 sequences are SQVTM and ANQGSEA. With 2 bases removed from V and 10 bases from J, the gap between germline ends came to 11 bases.